What follows is one T cell receptor (beta chain) and its context. Unique molecular identifiers were incorporated into the prepared TCRbeta library. TCRdb called the PCR reads again in MiXCR, with one record for every CDR3 protein. The sample consists of 350,000 to 450,000 distinct CDR3 sequences, 10% to 15% of them appearing once. The data derive from a study of T-cell reconstitution after alpha-beta-depleted transplantation in children. Germline V gene lookup returns CDR1 WSHSY and CDR2 SAAADI. This CDR3 is 11 amino acids long. V was clipped by 1 base and J by 16 bases, with 10 bases between them. The input for sequencing was PBMCs, taken from the stem cell graft. This TCR came from a human donor who donated a stem cell graft to a child with Fanconi anemia. This sequence joins TRBV10-2 and TRBJ1-4; the D gene is possibly TRBD1 (6 bases). The CDR3 bases are TGCGCCAGCAGTGAGTGGCAGGGGAAGTTTTTT. It encodes CASSEWQGKFF.